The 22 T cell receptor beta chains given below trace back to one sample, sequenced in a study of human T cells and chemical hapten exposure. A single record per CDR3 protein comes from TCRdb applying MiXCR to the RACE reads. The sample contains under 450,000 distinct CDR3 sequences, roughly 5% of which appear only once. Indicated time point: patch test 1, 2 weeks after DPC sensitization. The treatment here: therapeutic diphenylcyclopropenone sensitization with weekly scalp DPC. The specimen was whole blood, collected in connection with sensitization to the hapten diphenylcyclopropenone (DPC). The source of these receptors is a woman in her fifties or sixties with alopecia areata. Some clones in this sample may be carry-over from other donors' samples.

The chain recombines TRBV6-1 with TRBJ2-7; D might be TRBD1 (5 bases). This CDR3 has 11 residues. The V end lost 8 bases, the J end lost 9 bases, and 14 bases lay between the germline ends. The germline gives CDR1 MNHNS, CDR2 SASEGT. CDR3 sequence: CASAQELRQYF. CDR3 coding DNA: TGTGCCAGCGCACAGGAGCTGCGGCAGTACTTC.

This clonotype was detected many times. Here the CDR3 DNA reads TGCAGTGCCGGGCACAGGGGGCGTGGGACAGATACGCAGTATTTT. Amino acid sequence: CSAGHRGRGTDTQYF. This chain uses TRBV20-1 with TRBJ2-3; 9 nucleotides line up with TRBD1. The CDR3 has 15 amino acids. Trimming removed 6 bases from V and 3 bases from J; junction bases left unmatched: 10. Germline CDR1 is DFQATT and CDR2 is SNEGSKA (reference sequence).

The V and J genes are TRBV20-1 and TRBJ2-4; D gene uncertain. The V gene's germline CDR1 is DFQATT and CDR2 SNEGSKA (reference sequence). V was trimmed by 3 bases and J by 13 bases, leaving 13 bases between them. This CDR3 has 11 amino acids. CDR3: CSAREPRRQYF. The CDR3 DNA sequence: TGCAGTGCTAGGGAACCGAGACGGCAGTACTTC.

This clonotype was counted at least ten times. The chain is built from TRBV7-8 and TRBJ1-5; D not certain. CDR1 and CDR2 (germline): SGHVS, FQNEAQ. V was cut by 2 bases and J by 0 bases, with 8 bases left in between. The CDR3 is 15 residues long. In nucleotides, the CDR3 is TGTGCCAGCAGCTTAAATGTGGTTAGCAATCAGCCCCAGCATTTT. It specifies CASSLNVVSNQPQHF.

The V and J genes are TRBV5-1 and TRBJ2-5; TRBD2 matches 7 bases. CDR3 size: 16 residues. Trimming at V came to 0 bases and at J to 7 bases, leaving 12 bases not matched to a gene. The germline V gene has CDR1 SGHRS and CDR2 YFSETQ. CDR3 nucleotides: TGCGCCAGCAGCTTGGCATTGACTAGCTGGGCGGGGACCCAGTACTTC. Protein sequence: CASSLALTSWAGTQYF. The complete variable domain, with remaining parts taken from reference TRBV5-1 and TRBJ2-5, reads KAGVTQTPRYLIKTRGQQVTLSCSPISGHRSVSWYQQTPGQGLQFLFEYFSETQRNKGNFPGRFSGRQFSNSRSEMNVSTLELGDSALYLCASSLALTSWAGTQYFGPGTRLLVL.

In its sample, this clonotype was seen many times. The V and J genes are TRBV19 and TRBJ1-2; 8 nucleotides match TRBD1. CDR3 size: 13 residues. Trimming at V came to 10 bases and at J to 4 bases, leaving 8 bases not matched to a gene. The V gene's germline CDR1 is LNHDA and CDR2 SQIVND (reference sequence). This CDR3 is CATTRGQGYGYTF. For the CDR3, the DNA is TGTGCCACCACACGAGGACAGGGCTATGGCTACACCTTC.

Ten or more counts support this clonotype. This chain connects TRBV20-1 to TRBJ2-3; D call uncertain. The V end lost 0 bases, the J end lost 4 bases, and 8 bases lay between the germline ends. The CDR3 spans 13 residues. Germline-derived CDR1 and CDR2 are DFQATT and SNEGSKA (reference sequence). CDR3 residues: CSARDPYADTQYF. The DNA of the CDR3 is TGCAGTGCTAGAGACCCTTACGCAGATACGCAGTATTTT.

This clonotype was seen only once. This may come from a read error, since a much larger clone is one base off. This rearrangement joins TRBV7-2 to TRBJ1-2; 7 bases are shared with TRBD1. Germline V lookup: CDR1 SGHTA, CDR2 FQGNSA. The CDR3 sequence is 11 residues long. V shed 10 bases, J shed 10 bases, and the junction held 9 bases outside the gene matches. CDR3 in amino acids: CAIWTGLFYTF. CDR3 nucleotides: TGTGCCATTTGGACAGGCCTTTTCTACACCTTC.

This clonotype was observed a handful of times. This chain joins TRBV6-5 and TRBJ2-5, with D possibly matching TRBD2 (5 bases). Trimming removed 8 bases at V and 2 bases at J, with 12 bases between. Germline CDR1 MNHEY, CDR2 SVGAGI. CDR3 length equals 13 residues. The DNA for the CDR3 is TGTGCCAGCGGGCGGGCAGCACAAGAGACCCAGTACTTC. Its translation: CASGRAAQETQYF.

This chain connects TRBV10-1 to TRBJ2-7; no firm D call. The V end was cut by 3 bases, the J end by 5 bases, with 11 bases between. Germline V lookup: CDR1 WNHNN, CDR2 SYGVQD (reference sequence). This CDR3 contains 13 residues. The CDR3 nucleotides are TGCGCCAGCAGTGAAGGCTATCAGAACGAGCAGTACTTC. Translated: CASSEGYQNEQYF.

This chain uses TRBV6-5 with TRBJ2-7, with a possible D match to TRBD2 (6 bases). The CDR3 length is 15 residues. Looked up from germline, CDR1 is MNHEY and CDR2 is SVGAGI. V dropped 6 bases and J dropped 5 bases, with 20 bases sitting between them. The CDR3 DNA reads TGTGCCAGCAGCTCCCGTTCCGGGGGATGGGACGAGCAGTACTTC. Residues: CASSSRSGGWDEQYF.

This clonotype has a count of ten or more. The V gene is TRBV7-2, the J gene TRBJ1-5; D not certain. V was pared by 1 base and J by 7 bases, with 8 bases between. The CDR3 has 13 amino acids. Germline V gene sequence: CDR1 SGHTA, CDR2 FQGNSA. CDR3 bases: TGTGCCAGCAGCTTAGATGATTTACAGCCCCAGCATTTT. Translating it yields CASSLDDLQPQHF.

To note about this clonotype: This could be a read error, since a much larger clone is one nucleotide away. The CDR3 sequence is CASGPRDSLAKNIQYF. CDR3 bases: TGTGCCAGCGGCCCGCGGGACAGCTTAGCCAAAAACATTCAGTACTTC. The chain couples TRBV11-2 to TRBJ2-4; TRBD1 might be the D (7 bases). The germline V gene encodes CDR1 SGHAT and CDR2 FQNNGV. The CDR3 contains 16 residues. V was trimmed by 8 bases and J by 0 bases, leaving 17 bases between them.

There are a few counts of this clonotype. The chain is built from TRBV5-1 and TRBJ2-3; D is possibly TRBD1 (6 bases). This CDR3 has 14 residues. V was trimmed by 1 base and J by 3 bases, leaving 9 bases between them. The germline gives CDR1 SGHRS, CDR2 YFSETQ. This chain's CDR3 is CASSLKGGTDTQYF. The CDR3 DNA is TGCGCCAGCAGCTTGAAAGGGGGTACAGATACGCAGTATTTT.

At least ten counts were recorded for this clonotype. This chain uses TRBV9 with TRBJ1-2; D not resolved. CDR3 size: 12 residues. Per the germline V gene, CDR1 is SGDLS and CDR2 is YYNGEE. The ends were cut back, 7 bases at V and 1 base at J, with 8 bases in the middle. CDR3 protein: CASSRRNYGYTF. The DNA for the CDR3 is TGTGCCAGCTCCCGCCGTAACTATGGCTACACCTTC. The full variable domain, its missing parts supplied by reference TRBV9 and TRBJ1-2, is DSGVTQTPKHLITATGQRVTLRCSPRSGDLSVYWYQQSLDQGLQFLIQYYNGEERAKGNILERFSAQQFPDLHSELNLSSLELGDSALYFCASSRRNYGYTFGSGTRLTVV.

CDR3 sequence: CASRRDRNTGELFF. Here the CDR3 DNA reads TGTGCCAGCAGAAGGGACAGAAACACCGGGGAGCTGTTTTTT. V usage is TRBV6-2 or TRBV6-3 and J usage is TRBJ2-2, with 7 bases that match TRBD1. This CDR3 spans 14 amino acids. From germline, CDR1 is MNHEY and CDR2 SVGEGT. Unmatched junction bases numbered 3, after V lost 6 bases and J lost 2 bases.

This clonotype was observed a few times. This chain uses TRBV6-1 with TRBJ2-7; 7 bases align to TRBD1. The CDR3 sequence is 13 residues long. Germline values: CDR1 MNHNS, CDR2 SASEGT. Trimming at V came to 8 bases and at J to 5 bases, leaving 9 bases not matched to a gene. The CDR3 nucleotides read TGTGCCAGCCGGGACAGTAGCTGGGACGAGCAGTACTTC. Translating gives CASRDSSWDEQYF.

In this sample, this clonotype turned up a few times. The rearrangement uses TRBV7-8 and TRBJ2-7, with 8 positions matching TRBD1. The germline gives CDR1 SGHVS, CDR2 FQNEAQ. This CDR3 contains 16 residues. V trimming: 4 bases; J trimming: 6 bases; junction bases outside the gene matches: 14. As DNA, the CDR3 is TGTGCCAGCAGCTCCAGTCGGACAGGGTGGTCTACCGAGCAGTACTTC. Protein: CASSSSRTGWSTEQYF.

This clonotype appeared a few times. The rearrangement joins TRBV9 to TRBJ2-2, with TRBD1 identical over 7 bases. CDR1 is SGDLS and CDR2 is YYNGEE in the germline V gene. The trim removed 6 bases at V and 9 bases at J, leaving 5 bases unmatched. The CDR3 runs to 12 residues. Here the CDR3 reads CASTQQGRELFF. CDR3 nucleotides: TGTGCCAGCACCCAACAGGGGAGGGAGCTGTTTTTT.

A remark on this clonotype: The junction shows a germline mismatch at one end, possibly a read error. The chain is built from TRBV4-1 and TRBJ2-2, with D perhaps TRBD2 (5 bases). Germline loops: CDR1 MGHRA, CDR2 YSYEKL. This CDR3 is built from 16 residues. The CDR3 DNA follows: TGCTCCAGCAGCCAAGATCACGGGGTTCGGACCGGGGAGCTGTTTTTT. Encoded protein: CSSSQDHGVRTGELFF.

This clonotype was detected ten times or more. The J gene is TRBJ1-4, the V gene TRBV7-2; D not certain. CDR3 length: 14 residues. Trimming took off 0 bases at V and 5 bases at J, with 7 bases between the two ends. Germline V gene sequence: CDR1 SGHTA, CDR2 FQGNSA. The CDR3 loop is CASSLALGNEKLFF. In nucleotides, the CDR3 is TGTGCCAGCAGCTTAGCTTTGGGAAATGAAAAACTGTTTTTT.

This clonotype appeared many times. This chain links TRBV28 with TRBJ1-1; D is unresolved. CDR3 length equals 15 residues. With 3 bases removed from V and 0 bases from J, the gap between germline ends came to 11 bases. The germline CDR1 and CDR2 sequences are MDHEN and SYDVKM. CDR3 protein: CASSFIGIMNTEAFF. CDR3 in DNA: TGTGCCAGCAGTTTTATAGGGATCATGAACACTGAAGCTTTCTTT.